The clone carrying this TCR beta chain was observed a handful of times. The antigen is not known. The sample has other DNA sequences that encode this CDR3 too. Germline CDR1 WNHNN, CDR2 SYGVQD (reference sequence). The CDR3 sequence is 13 residues long. The germline V and J ends were trimmed by 0 bases and 8 bases, with 10 bases remaining between them. These data come from a study of shared clonotypes between healthy human individuals. General study results and limits: The study drew on few donors, limiting represented genetic and exposure-history diversity. Among donors, the sharing of clonotypes was expected to be influenced by sequencing depth.

Sequenced by immunoSEQ multiplex PCR; TCRdb stores in-frame clones only, minus some. The sample has 700,000 or so clones; roughly 78% are singletons. Splitting of CD4+ cells produced CD45RA+ naive and CD45RA-negative memory subsets. Sequenced input: memory CD4+ T cells sorted from blood. Subset indicated: CD45RA-negative fraction. The sequence was obtained from a woman in her twenties or thirties in good health. The V call is TRBV10-1, the J call TRBJ1-2; no reliable D call. The CDR3 here is CASSESTGYGYTF. CDR3 sequence (DNA): TGCGCCAGCAGTGAGTCGACGGGGTACGGCTACACCTTC.